This T cell receptor beta chain was recovered during a study of shared clonotypes between healthy human individuals. Worth noting for this clone: Other DNA sequences in this sample translate to the same CDR3.

Sequenced by immunoSEQ multiplex PCR; TCRdb stores in-frame clones only, minus some. Seen here are some 490,000 clones, 81% observed once, and the top ten hold roughly an eighth. The clonotype originates from a woman aged 40-49 years in good health. Some clones in this sample may be carry-over from other donors' samples. Sequencing input: PBMCs.

The CDR3 sequence is CATLGTPEYEQYF. DNA for the CDR3: TGTGCCACGTTAGGGACTCCAGAGTACGAGCAGTACTTC. V and J are TRBV2 and TRBJ2-7; TRBD2 is a possible D gene (6 bases). Germline V gives CDR1 SNHLY, CDR2 FYNNEI. CDR3 size: 13 residues. With 10 bases removed from V and 4 bases from J, the gap between germline ends came to 17 bases.